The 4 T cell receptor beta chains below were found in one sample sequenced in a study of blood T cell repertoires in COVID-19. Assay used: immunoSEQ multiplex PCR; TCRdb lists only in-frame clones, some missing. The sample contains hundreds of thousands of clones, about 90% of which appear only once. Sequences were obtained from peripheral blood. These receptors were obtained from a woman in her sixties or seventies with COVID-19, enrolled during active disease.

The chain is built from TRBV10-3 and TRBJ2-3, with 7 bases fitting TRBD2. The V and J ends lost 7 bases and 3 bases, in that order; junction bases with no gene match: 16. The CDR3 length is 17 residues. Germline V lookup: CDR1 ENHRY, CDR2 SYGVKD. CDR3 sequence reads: CAITRTRSGIYTDTQYF. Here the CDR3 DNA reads TGTGCCATCACCCGGACCAGGAGCGGGATTTATACAGATACGCAGTATTTT.

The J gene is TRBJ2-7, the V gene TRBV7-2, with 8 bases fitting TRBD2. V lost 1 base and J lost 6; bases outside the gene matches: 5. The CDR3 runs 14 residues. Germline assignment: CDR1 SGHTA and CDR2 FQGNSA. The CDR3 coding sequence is TGTGCCAGCAGCTTAGTGGGGACTAGGGGCGAGCAGTACTTC. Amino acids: CASSLVGTRGEQYF.

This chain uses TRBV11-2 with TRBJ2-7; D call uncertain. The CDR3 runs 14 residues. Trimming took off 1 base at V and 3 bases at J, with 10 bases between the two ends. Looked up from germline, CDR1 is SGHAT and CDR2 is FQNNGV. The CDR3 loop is CASSLVQSRYEQYF. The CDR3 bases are TGTGCCAGCAGCTTAGTCCAGTCTCGCTACGAGCAGTACTTC.

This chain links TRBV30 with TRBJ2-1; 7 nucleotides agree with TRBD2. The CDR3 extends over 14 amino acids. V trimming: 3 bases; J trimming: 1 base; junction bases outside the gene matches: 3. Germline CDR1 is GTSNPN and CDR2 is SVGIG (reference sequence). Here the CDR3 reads CAWRRAGSYNEQFF. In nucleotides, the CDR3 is TGTGCCTGGAGACGAGCGGGATCCTACAATGAGCAGTTCTTC. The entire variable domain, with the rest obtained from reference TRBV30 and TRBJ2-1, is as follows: SQTIHQWPATLVQPVGSPLSLECTVEGTSNPNLYWYRQAAGRGLQLLFYSVGIGQISSEVPQNLSASRPQDRQFILSSKKLLLSDSGFYLCAWRRAGSYNEQFFGPGTRLTVL.